The clone carrying this T cell receptor (beta chain) appeared many times. Antigen: not known. This record comes from a study of CD8 T cells in ankylosing spondylitis. Study conclusions and caveats: Characteristic, it appeared, of ankylosing spondylitis blood was a TCR beta motif of about eight highly homologous variants. Reports of some motif variants in reactive arthritis synovial fluid and blood predate this one.

V lost 5 bases to trimming and J lost 2 bases; unmatched junction nucleotides: 3. CDR1 and CDR2 (germline): MDHEN, SYDVKM. The CDR3 has 14 residues. Library preparation for TCR beta used quantitative 5'-RACE with molecular barcodes. TCRdb used MiXCR to reprocess the 5' RACE reads, holding one entry per CDR3 protein. The sample has 200,000 to 250,000 distinct CDR3 sequences, 10% to 13% seen once. The clonotype originates from a male donor with ankylosing spondylitis or in good health (not recorded which). The rearrangement uses TRBV28 and TRBJ2-5; the match to TRBD2 covers 9 bases. The sample taken for sequencing was blood, either unsorted or a sorted T cell fraction (not recorded which). CDR3 bases: TGTGCCAGCAGTATCCTAGCGGGGCAAGAGACCCAGTACTTC. Translating it yields CASSILAGQETQYF.